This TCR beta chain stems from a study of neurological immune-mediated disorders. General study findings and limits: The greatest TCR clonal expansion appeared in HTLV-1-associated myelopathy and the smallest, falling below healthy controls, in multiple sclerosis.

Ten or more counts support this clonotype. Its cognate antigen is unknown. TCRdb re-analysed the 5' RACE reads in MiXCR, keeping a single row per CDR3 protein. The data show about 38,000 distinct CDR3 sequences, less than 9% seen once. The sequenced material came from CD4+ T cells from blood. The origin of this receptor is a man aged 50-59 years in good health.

The DNA of the CDR3 is TGTGCCAGCAGCGTAACTTCGACAGGCCACCAAGAGACCCAGTACTTC. Its translation: CASSVTSTGHQETQYF. The rearrangement uses TRBV9 and TRBJ2-5; D might be TRBD1 (6 bases). The CDR3 contains 16 residues. Germline V CDR1 and CDR2: SGDLS, YYNGEE. Trimming removed 1 base from V and 0 bases from J, with 13 bases in between. The full variable domain, its missing parts supplied by reference TRBV9 and TRBJ2-5, is DSGVTQTPKHLITATGQRVTLRCSPRSGDLSVYWYQQSLDQGLQFLIQYYNGEERAKGNILERFSAQQFPDLHSELNLSSLELGDSALYFCASSVTSTGHQETQYFGPGTRLLVL.